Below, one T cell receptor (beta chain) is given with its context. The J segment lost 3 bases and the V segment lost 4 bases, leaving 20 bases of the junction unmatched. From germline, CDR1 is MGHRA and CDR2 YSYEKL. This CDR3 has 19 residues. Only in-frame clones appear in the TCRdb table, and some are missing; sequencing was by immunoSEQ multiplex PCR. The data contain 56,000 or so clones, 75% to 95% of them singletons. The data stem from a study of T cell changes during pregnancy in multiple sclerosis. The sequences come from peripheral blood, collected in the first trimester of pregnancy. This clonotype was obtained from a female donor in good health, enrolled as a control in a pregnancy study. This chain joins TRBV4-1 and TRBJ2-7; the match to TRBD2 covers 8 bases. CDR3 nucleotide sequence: TGCGCCAGCAGCCTACAACTGATAAGTTCCGGGACTAGACACTACGAGCAGTACTTC. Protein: CASSLQLISSGTRHYEQYF.